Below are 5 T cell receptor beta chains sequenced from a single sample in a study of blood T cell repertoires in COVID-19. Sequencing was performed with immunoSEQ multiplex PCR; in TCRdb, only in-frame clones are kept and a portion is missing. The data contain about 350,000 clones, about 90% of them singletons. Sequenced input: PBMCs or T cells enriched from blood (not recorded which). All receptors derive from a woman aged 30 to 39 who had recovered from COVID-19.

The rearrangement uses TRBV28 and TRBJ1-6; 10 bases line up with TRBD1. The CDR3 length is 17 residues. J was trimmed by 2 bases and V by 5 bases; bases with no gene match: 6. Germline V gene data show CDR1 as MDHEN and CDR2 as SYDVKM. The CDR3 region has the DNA TGTGCCAGCAGTCCAGGGACAGGGGTAACCTATAATTCACCCCTCCACTTT. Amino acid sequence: CASSPGTGVTYNSPLHF.

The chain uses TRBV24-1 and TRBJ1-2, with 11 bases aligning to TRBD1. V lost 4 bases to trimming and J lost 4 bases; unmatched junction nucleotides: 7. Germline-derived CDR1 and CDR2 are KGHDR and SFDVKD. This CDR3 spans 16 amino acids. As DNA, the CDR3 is TGTGCCACCAGTGACCTGGGACAGGGGGGATTCTATGGCTACACCTTC. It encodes CATSDLGQGGFYGYTF.

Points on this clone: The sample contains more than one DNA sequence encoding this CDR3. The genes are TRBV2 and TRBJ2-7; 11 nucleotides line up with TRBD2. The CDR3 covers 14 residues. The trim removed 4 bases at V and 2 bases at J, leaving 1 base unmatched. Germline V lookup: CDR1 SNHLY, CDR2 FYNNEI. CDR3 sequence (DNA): TGTGCCAGCAGTGCTAGCGGGGGGACCTACGAGCAGTACTTC. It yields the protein CASSASGGTYEQYF.

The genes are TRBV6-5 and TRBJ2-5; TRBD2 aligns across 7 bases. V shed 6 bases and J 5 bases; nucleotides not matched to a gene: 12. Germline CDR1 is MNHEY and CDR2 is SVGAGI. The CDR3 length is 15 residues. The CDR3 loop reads CASSHPGGKSETQYF. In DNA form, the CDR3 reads TGTGCCAGCAGCCATCCCGGGGGGAAATCGGAGACCCAGTACTTC.

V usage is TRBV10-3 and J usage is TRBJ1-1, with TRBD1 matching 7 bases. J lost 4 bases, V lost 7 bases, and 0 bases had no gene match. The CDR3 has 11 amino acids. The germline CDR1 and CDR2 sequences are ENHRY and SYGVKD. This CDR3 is CAITGGTEAFF. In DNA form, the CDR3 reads TGTGCCATCACAGGGGGCACTGAAGCTTTCTTT.